This T cell receptor (beta chain) was found in a study of cytomegalovirus exposure and HLA in healthy donors. CDR1 MDHEN and CDR2 SYDVKM come from the germline V gene. The CDR3 covers 15 residues. With 5 bases removed from V and 0 bases from J, the gap between germline ends came to 14 bases. The assay was immunoSEQ multiplex PCR, and TCRdb's table has in-frame clones only and misses some. The sample carries approximately 99,000 clones, around 95% recorded once. The V and J genes are TRBV28 and TRBJ2-7; D unresolved. The sequence derives from a woman aged 18-35 years in good health and CMV-seronegative. The specimen sequenced was PBMCs. CDR3 sequence: CASSILVADSYEQYF. The CDR3 DNA is TGTGCCAGCAGTATATTAGTTGCGGACTCCTACGAGCAGTACTTC.